This T cell receptor beta chain was captured in a study of cytomegalovirus exposure and HLA in healthy donors. Study observations and caveats: In vitro confirmation showed a few CMV-associated chains to be CMV antigen specific. In a later analysis, DRB1 alleles had the most associated TCRs; HLA-C alleles the fewest.

The CDR3 runs 15 residues. Trimming took off 5 bases at V and 4 bases at J, with 15 bases between the two ends. CDR1 and CDR2 from the germline V gene are SGDLS and YYNGEE. This PCR relied on a set of 60 Vbeta primers and 13 Jbeta primers. Clones were sequenced by immunoSEQ multiplex PCR, and TCRdb holds only the in-frame ones, with some missing. The sample consists of under 200,000 clones, 80% to 85% of them appearing once. This clone came up a few times. Its antigen is undetermined. V usage is TRBV9 and J usage is TRBJ2-2; D perhaps matches TRBD1 (5 bases). The receptor's source is a man younger than 40 in good health and CMV-seronegative. The specimen was PBMCs. CDR3 DNA: TGTGCCAGCAGTCTCGACAGTTTGGGCACCGGGGAGCTGTTTTTT. Its protein is CASSLDSLGTGELFF.